This T cell receptor beta chain was retrieved from a study of cytomegalovirus exposure and HLA in healthy donors (dated 2017 in TCRdb). For the study in its entirety: An earlier analysis of 587 of the donors reported roughly 300 Gb of sequence data and 95 million to 140 million unique TCR beta sequences obtained from roughly 180 million T cells. In a later genetic analysis, genome-wide SNP genotypes for about three fifths of the 666 donors were used, and that subset was treated as a discovery cohort. A separate validation cohort of roughly 130 different subjects was used in addition to the roughly 670-subject first cohort. An early release covering roughly 640 HLA-typed donors comprised approximately 300 gigabases of sequencing data and 85 million to 100 million unique TCR sequences. The study used immunosequencing to profile the T cell repertoires of 670 or so subjects and linked those repertoires to cytomegalovirus serostatus. Of the 300 to 500 genotyped donors, approximately 81% were placed in the genetic ancestry cluster associated with self-reported Caucasian donors. The number of donors typed differed by locus, with about 629-630 for A, B, C, DRB1 and DQB1, roughly 550 for DQA1, nearly 610 for DPA1, and under 490 for DPB1. Several DR-DQ haplotypes were treated as single units for association and clustering because of strong linkage in the cohort. To decide whether each TCR beta V gene segment behaved as functional or pseudogenic, an earlier analysis of some 600 of the donors relied on high-throughput TCR beta sequencing. HLA typing covered class I and class II loci at four-digit resolution. Donor age, sex, ethnicity and CMV serostatus were compiled together with the repertoire data. The study was designed to test whether signatures of past pathogen exposure could be identified by cataloging public T cell receptors. To predict cytomegalovirus infection status, the study brought together high-throughput TCR immunosequencing, statistical association of individual TCRs with disease status, and machine learning. Across under 500 genotyped donors of the cohort, an average of approximately 240,000 unique TCR beta nucleotide sequences per donor were sequenced, and roughly 20% of those sequences were non-productive. Every discovery cohort repertoire had been produced on one sequencing platform. A later analysis re-analyzed previously published TCR beta repertoires from about 730 donors and added high-resolution HLA genotyping to study TCR occurrence patterns. Rather than using new phenotypic data, the later analysis identified candidate immune exposures from TCR beta sequences and from how often those sequences occurred across donors.

Libraries were made using the immunoSEQ multiplex PCR assay. For the multiplex PCR, a mixture combining 60 forward primers for TCR Vbeta segments and 13 reverse primers for TCR Jbeta segments was used. The CDR3 region of rearranged TCR beta genes was amplified from genomic DNA by a multiplex PCR assay. Amplified TCR beta libraries were sequenced as 87-base-pair reads on the Illumina HiSeq System. On the authors' methods: Across the 500 to 750 repertoires, a later analysis counted tens of millions of unique TCR beta chains, roughly 11 million of which were shared by at least two donors. Raw reads were error-corrected and collapsed into unique sequences with a nearest-neighbor algorithm that merged closely related sequences to remove PCR and sequencing errors. Alignment of CDR3 sequences to IMGT reference sequences was used to assign V, D and J gene segments. Each retained sequence needed at least a six-nucleotide match to both a V gene segment and a J gene segment. A rearrangement counted as productive if the CDR3 had no stop codons and remained in frame with V and J, and every other rearrangement counted as non-productive. Following IMGT convention, CDR3 was defined as the stretch from the second conserved V-encoded cysteine up to the conserved J-encoded phenylalanine. The earlier analysis of about 620 of the donors excluded sequences that lacked an unambiguous match to a single V gene segment. In an earlier analysis of approximately 610 of the donors, V segments were called functional above 56.7% productive rearrangements and were called segregating when the between-donor standard deviation exceeded 5%. To diagnose cytomegalovirus status from the catalog of TCR beta chain sequences, a statistical classification framework was built. A later analysis assigned V and J genes by comparing TCR nucleotide sequences with IMGT/GENE-DB human TR gene sequences. A later analysis assigned CDR3 sequences and most-parsimonious VDJ recombination scenarios with the TCRdist pipeline. In a later analysis, each TCR beta chain was defined by its CDR3 amino acid sequence together with its V-gene family, and reads without a unique V-gene family were excluded. As a way to deal with suspected cross-contamination and a sequencing artifact, a later analysis dropped 640 or so nucleotide sequences that were highly shared and had low generation probability. A later analysis calculated a clonal expansion index for each public chain from normalized within-repertoire ranks of inferred template counts. Generation probabilities in a later analysis came from a VDJ recombination model fitted to out-of-frame rearrangements, and those results were checked against IGoR. Hypergeometric tests were used in a later analysis to score TCR-TCR, TCR-HLA and TCR-CMV co-occurrence, with a repertoire-size bias correction applied to the TCR pairs. To estimate false discovery rates, a later analysis permuted the HLA or CMV assignments 20 times. A later analysis grouped co-occurring TCRs with DBSCAN, adding TCRdist sequence similarity when clustering within HLA-allele-positive subsets. Co-occurrence clustering excluded repertoires with fewer than 30,000 or more than 120,000 public chains, plus five with anomalous nucleotide sharing. The immuneACCESS repertoire file appears here via TCRdb, limited to in-frame rearrangements. These files lack a portion of the clones; in checked studies, under half of the deficit traces to unresolved V genes, and the cause of the others is not known. V, J and clone size are those of that table, while D and trimming were read from the DNA. The sample includes more than 85,000 clones, with around 78% observed a single time. Around 1.3% of the sample goes to the ten largest clones.

Concerning this clone: Its antigen has not been determined. Within one base of it there is no much larger clone, and no base qualities were kept.

CDR1 and CDR2, per the germline V gene (reference sequence), are MNHEY and SMNVEV. The CDR3 contains 13 residues, cysteine and phenylalanine counted. Only CDR3 DNA remains: 39 bases, in frame from the first base. V drops 5 bases and J drops 2 bases, leaving 10 bases in between. The cohort comprised some 700 healthy bone marrow donors. At the time of sampling, every cohort member was nominally healthy, though immune exposures that went unrecorded were likely present. The donor was CMV seronegative and belonged to the group of roughly 330 seronegative cohort members. A peripheral blood sample was provided by each donor, and peripheral blood mononuclear cells were used for TCR beta sequencing. Genomic DNA extraction from the blood cell samples was performed with the Qiagen DNeasy Blood Extraction Kit. What the authors observed across the whole study: Sequencing depth was assumed to be roughly uniform across donors in the presence/absence analyses, though that assumption may not hold. A few of the identified cytomegalovirus-associated TCR beta chains were confirmed in vitro to be specific for cytomegalovirus antigens. When HLA alleles, especially DR and DQ, strongly co-occurred, attributing TCR associations to individual alleles was difficult. A later analysis associated about 16,000 TCR beta sequences with specific HLA alleles at a false discovery rate of 0.05. In an earlier analysis of fewer than 750 of the donors, most TCR beta V segments were observed in productive rearrangements about 87% or about 30% of the time, broadly matching IMGT annotations. Because HLA typing was missing for some donors at each locus, association tests included only the typed subset. The 87-base-pair reads could not distinguish some IMGT-functional V segments, including TRBV6-2 and TRBV6-3, so those segments were excluded. A further reported finding was that TCR beta sequences accurately predicted the HLA-A and HLA-B alleles for most subjects in the first cohort. Only TCR beta chains were sequenced in this cohort, and the absence of alpha or paired-chain data limited detectable features. Compared with equally common non-associated chains, HLA-associated TCR beta chains in a later analysis were more clonally expanded and had lower generation probabilities. According to a later analysis, most CMV-associated TCR beta chains appeared to be HLA-restricted, and the HLA associations seemed to be driven largely by CMV exposure. In a later analysis, the rate of TCR association differed among HLA loci, with DRB1 alleles having the most associated TCRs and HLA-C alleles having the fewest. Most TCR sequences were observed very rarely across donors, whereas some public TCRs were present in many individuals. It was suggested by the authors that the approach could potentially be generalized to other disease states and immunological phenotypes. In the study, 164 TCR beta chains were listed as associated with cytomegalovirus. Seventeen rarely observed V segments, including chromosome 9 orphons, were excluded from the earlier analysis of almost 600 of the donors because counts were too low. Correlated functional status among segregating V segments might be attributable to linkage disequilibrium, but an unknown experimental factor could not be ruled out. A cluster of highly shared sequence variants was judged likely to represent a technical artifact of the sequencing pipeline. Cytomegalovirus status was reported to be diagnosed by the classifier with high specificity and sensitivity in both the original and validation cohorts. A later genetic analysis reported fewer N-insertions in productive TCRs among donors in an Asian-associated ancestry cluster than the approximately 700-donor mean. A later genetic analysis associated a missense DCLRE1C variant with V-gene and J-gene trimming of TCR beta chains, and an independent cohort replicated the association. Several of the top co-occurrence clusters appeared to be linked to parvovirus B19, influenza, CMV and Epstein-Barr virus, according to a later analysis. For the cohort, immune exposure information was limited to CMV serostatus.

This receptor was obtained from a woman aged 25-40 years in good health and CMV-seronegative. The sequencing sample was made of PBMCs. The rearranged segments are TRBV27 and TRBJ2-7; no D gene call is confident. The CDR3 protein is CASSPTETYEQYF. The bases read TGTGCCAGCAGTCCCACAGAGACCTACGAGCAGTACTTC.